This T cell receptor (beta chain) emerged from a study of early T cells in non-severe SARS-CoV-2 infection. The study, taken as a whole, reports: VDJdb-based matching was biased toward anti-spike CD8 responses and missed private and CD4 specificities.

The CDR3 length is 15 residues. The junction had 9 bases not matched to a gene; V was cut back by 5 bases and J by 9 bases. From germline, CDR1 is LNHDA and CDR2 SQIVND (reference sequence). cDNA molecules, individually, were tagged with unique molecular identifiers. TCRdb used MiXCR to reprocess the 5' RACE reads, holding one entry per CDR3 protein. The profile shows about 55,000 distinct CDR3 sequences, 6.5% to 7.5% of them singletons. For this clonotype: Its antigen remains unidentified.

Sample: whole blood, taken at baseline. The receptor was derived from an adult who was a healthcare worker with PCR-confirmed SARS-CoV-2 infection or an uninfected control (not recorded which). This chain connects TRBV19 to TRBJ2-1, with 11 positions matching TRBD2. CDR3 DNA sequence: TGTGCCAGTAGTTTACCGGGACTAGCGGTCCTTGAGCAGTTCTTC. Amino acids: CASSLPGLAVLEQFF.